This T cell receptor (beta chain) was observed in a study of shared clonotypes between healthy human individuals. Study summary: The donors, two women and three men, were aged 18 to 49. Study-level points and caveats: With a few donors compared, roughly 5% of naive CD4 clonotypes were shared. It was the non-shared clonotypes that had lower generation probabilities than clonotypes shared by all four donors.

Trimming cost V 8 bases and J 2 bases; bases outside gene matches: 8. There are 15 residues in the CDR3. Remarks on this clone: As yet, its antigen is unknown.

The repertoire was sequenced with immunoSEQ multiplex PCR; TCRdb's copy has only in-frame clones and lacks some. The data contain roughly 1 million clones, under 80% of them singletons. The clonotype was recovered from a man between 18 and 35 years old in good health. Sequenced sample: memory CD4+ T cells sorted from blood. The subset was: CD45RA-negative fraction. V and J are TRBV5-3 and TRBJ2-1, with 9 bases lining up with TRBD1. TRBV5-3 has ORF status, its function being uncertain. The CDR3: CASTRGQGTYNEQFF. The CDR3 nucleotides are TGTGCCAGCACAAGAGGACAGGGGACCTACAATGAGCAGTTCTTC.